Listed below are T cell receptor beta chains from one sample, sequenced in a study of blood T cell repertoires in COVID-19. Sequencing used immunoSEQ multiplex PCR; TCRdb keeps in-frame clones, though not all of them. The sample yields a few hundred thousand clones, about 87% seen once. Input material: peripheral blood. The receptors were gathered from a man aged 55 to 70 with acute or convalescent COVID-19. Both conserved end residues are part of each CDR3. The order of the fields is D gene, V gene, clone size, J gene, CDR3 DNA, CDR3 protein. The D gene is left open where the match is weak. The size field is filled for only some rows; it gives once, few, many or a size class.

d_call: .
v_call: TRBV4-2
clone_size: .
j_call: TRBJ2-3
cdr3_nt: TGTGCCAGCAGCCAAGATCGGGTGACAGATACGCAGTATTTT
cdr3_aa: CASSQDRVTDTQYF

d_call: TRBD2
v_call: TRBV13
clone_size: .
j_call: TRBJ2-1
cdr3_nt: TGTGCCAGCAGCTTTCTAGCGGCGATTGCCAATGAGCAGTTCTTC
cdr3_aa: CASSFLAAIANEQFF

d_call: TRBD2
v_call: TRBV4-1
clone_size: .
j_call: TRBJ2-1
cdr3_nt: TGCGCCAGCAGCCAAGTAATAGCGGGGGGCCCAAGCTCCTACAATGAGCAGTTCTTC
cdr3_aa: CASSQVIAGGPSSYNEQFF

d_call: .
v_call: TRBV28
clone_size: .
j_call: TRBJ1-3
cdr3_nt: TGTGCCAGCGCGGGCGGGGACTCTGGAAACACCATATATTTT
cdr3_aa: CASAGGDSGNTIYF

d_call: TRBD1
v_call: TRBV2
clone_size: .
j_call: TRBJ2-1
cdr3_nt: TGTGCCAGCAGTGAATGGACAGGGGAGCAGTTCTTC
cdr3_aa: CASSEWTGEQFF

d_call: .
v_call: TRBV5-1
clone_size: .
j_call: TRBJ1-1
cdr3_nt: TGCGCCAGCAGCCCACTATCTGCTACCACTGAAGCTTTCTTT
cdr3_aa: CASSPLSATTEAFF

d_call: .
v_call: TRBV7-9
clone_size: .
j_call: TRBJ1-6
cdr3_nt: TGTGCCAGCAGCCCGGGACAAGGGAATTCACCCCTCCACTTT
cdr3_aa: CASSPGQGNSPLHF

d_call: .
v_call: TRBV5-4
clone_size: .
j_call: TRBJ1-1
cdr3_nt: TGTGCCAGCAGCTTGAGAGAGATGAACACTGAAGCTTTCTTT
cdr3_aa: CASSLREMNTEAFF

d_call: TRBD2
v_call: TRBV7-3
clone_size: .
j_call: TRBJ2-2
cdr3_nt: TGTGCCAGCAGCTCGACTAGCGGGGGGAACACCGGGGAGCTGTTTTTT
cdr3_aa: CASSSTSGGNTGELFF

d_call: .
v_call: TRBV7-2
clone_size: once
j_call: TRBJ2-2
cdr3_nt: TGTGCCAGCAGCTTAATACAGAACACCGGGGAGCTGTTTTTT
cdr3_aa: CASSLIQNTGELFF

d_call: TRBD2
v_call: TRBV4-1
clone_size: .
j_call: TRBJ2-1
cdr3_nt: TGCGCCAGCAGCCAAGAGTTTTGGTCGAGCGGGGGTTACAATGAGCAGTTCTTC
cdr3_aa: CASSQEFWSSGGYNEQFF

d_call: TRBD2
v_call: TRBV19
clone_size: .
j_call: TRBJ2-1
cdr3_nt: TGTGCCAGTAGTACTCGGACTAGCGGGGACTACAATGAGCAGTTCTTC
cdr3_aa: CASSTRTSGDYNEQFF

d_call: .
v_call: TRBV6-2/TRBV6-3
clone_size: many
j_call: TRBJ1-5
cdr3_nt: TGTGCCAGCAGTTGGGCAGGGCCTTGGGGCAATCAGCCCCAGCATTTT
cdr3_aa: CASSWAGPWGNQPQHF

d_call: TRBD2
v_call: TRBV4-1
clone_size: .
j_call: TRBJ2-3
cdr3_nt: TGCGCCAGCAGCCAAGCCCAGCCTAGCGGGGGTGCCGCTAGCACAGATACGCAGTATTTT
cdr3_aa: CASSQAQPSGGAASTDTQYF

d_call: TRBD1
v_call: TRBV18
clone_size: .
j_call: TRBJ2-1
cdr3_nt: TGTGCCAGCTCCCCATCGCCGGGACAGCGAGAGAACAATGAGCAGTTCTTC
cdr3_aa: CASSPSPGQRENNEQFF

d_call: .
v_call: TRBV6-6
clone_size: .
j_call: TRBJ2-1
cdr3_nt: TGTGCCAGCGGTAACTCCGGGTTGGCTGAGCAGTTCTTC
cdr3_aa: CASGNSGLAEQFF

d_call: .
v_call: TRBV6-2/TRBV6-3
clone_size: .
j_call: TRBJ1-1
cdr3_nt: TGTGCCAGCAGTTATAGTACAGGGAACACTGAAGCTTTCTTT
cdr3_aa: CASSYSTGNTEAFF

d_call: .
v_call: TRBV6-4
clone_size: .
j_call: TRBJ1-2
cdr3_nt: TGTGCCAGCAGTGACTTGCCGGGGGTTGGCTATGGCTACACCTTC
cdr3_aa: CASSDLPGVGYGYTF

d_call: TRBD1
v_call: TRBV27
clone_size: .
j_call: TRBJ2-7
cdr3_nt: TGTGCCAGCACTACAGGGGGCGCATCCTACGAGCAGTACTTC
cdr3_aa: CASTTGGASYEQYF

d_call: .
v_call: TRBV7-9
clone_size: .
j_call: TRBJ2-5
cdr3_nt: TGTGCCAGCAGCTTAGGTGGAGCCCAAGAGACCCAGTACTTC
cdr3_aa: CASSLGGAQETQYF

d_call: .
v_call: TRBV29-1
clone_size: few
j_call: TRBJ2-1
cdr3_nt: TGCAGCGTTGATAGCGGAGCGGCCTTCTACAATGAGCAGTTCTTC
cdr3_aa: CSVDSGAAFYNEQFF

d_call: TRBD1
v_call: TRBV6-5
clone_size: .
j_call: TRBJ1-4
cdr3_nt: TGTGCCAGCAGAGACAGGGTAACTAATGAAAAACTGTTTTTT
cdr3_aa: CASRDRVTNEKLFF

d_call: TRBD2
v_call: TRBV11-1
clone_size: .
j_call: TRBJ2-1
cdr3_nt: TGTGCCAGCAGCACAACTAGCGGGGTCCACAATGAGCAGTTCTTC
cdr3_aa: CASSTTSGVHNEQFF

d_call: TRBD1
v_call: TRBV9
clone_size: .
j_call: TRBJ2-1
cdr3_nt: TGTGCCAGCAGCGTCCAGGGGGCCCCCTATCTCAATGAGCAGTTCTTC
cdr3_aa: CASSVQGAPYLNEQFF

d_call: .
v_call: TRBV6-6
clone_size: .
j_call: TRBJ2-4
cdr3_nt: TGTGCCAGCAGTCCCCAGGGATCCCTAGCCAAAAACATTCAGTACTTC
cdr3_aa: CASSPQGSLAKNIQYF

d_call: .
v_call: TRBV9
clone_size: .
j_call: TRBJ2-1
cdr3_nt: TGTGCCAGCAGCGTACGCCTCCTGACAGATTACAATGAGCAGTTCTTC
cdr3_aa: CASSVRLLTDYNEQFF

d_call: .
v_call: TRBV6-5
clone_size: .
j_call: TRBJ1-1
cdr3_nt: TGTGCCAGCAGTTCGGAGGGGGGGCGAGGGAACACTGAAGCTTTCTTT
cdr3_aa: CASSSEGGRGNTEAFF

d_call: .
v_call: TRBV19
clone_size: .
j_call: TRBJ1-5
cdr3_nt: TGTGCCAGTATCGATAGGCGGGGACCTAGCAATCAGCCCCAGCATTTT
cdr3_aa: CASIDRRGPSNQPQHF